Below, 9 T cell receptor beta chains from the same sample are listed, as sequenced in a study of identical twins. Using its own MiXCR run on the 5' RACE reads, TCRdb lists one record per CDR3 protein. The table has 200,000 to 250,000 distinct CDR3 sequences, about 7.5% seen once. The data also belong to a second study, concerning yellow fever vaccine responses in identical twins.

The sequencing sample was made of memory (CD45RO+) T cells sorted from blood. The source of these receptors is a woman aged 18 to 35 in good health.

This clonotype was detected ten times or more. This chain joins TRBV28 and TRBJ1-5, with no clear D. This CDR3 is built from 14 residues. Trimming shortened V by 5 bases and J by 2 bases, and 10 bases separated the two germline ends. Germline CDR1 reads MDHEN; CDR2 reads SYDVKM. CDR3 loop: CASSEARGNQPQHF. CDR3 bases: TGTGCCAGCAGTGAGGCTAGGGGCAATCAGCCCCAGCATTTT.

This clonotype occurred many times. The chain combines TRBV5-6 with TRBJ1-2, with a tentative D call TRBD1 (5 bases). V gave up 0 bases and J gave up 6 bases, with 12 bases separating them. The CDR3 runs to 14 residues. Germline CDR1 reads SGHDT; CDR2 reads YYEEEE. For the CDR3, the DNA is TGTGCCAGCAGCTTGGCAGGGACTGTCAATGGCTACACCTTC. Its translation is CASSLAGTVNGYTF.

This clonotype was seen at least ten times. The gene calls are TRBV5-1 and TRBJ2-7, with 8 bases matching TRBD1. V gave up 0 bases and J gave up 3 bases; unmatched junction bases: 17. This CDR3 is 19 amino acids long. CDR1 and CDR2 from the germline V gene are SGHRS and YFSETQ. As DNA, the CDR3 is TGCGCCAGCAGCTTGGCCCTGATAGGTGGGACAGGCCAAGTCTACGAGCAGTACTTC. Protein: CASSLALIGGTGQVYEQYF.

CDR3: CAWTTGQGGGYGYTF. CDR3 coding DNA: TGTGCCTGGACCACCGGACAGGGAGGCGGCTATGGCTACACCTTC. The rearrangement uses TRBV30 and TRBJ1-2; TRBD1 matches 8 bases. The junction had 11 bases not matched to a gene; V was cut back by 4 bases and J by 4 bases. The CDR3 runs to 15 residues. Germline loops: CDR1 GTSNPN, CDR2 SVGIG (reference sequence).

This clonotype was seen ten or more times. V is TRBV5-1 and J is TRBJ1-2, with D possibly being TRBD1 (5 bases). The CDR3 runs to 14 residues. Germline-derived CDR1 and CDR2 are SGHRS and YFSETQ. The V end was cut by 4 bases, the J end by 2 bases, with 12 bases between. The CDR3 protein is CASSPGTANYGYTF. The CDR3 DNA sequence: TGCGCCAGCAGCCCGGGGACGGCAAACTATGGCTACACCTTC.

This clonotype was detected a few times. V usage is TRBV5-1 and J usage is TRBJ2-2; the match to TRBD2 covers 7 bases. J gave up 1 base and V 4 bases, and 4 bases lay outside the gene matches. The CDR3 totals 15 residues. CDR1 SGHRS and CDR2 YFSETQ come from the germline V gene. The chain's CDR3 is CASSRGGRNTGELFF. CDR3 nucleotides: TGCGCCAGCAGCCGAGGCGGGAGGAACACCGGGGAGCTGTTTTTT.

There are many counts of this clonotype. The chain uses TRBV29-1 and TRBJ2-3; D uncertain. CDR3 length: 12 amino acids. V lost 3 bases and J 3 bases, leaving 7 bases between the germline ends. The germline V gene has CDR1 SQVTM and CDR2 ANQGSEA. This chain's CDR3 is CSVDTHTDTQYF. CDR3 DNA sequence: TGCAGCGTTGACACGCATACAGATACGCAGTATTTT.

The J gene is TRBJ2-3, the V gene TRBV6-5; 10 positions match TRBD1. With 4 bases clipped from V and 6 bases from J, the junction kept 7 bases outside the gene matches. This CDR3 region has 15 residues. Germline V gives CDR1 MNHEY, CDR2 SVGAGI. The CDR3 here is CASSSGTGASDTQYF. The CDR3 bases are TGTGCCAGCAGTTCCGGGACAGGGGCATCCGATACGCAGTATTTT.

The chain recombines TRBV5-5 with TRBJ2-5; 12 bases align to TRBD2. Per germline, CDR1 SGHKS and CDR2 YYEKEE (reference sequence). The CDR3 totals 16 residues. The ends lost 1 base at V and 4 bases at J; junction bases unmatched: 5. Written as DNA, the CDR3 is TGTGCCAGCAGCTTGACCCTAGCGGGGGGGCGAGAGACCCAGTACTTC. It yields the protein CASSLTLAGGRETQYF.